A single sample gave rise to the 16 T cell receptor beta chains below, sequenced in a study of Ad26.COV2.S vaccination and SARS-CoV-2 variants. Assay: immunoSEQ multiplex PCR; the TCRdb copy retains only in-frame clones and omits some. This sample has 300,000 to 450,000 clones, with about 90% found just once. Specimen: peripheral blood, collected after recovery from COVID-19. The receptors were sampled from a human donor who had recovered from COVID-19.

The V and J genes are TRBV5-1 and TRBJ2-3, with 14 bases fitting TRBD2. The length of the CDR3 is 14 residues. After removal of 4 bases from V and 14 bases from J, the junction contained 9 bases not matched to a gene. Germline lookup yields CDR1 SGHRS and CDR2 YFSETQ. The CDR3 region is CASSEGLAGDPRYF. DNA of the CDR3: TGCGCCAGCAGCGAGGGACTAGCGGGGGACCCCCGGTATTTT. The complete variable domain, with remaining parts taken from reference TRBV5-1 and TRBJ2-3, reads KAGVTQTPRYLIKTRGQQVTLSCSPISGHRSVSWYQQTPGQGLQFLFEYFSETQRNKGNFPGRFSGRQFSNSRSEMNVSTLELGDSALYLCASSEGLAGDPRYFGPGTRLTVL.

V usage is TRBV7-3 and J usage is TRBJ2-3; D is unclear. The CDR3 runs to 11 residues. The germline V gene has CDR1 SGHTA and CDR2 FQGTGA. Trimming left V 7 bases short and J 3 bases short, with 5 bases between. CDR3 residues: CASTATDTQYF. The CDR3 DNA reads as TGTGCCAGCACCGCGACAGATACGCAGTATTTT.

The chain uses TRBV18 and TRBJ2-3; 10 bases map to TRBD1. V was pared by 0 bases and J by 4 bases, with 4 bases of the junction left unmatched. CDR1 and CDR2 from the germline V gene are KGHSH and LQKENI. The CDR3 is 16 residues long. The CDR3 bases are TGTGCCAGCTCACCACCGGGACAGGGGCGGGCAGATACGCAGTATTTT. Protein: CASSPPGQGRADTQYF. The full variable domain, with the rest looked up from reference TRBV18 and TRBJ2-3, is NAGVMQNPRHLVRRRGQEARLRCSPMKGHSHVYWYRQLPEEGLKFMVYLQKENIIDESGMPKERFSAEFPKEGPSILRIQQVVRGDSAAYFCASSPPGQGRADTQYFGPGTRLTVL.

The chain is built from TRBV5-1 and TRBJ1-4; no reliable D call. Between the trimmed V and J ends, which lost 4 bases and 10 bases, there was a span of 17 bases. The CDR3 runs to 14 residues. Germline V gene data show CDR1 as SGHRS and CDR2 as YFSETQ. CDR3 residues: CASSPAGNPPKLFF. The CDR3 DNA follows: TGCGCCAGCAGCCCCGCCGGGAACCCTCCAAAACTGTTTTTT.

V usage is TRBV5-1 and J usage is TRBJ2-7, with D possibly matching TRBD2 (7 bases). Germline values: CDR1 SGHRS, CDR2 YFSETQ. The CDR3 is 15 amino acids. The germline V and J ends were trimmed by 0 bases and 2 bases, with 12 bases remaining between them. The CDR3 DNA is TGCGCCAGCAGCTTGGGGGAGGGGGGGGCCTACGAGCAGTACTTC. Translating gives CASSLGEGGAYEQYF.

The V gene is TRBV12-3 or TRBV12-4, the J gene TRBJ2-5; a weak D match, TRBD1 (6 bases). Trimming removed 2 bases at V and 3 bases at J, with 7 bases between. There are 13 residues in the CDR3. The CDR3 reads CASSLYREETQYF. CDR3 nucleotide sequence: TGTGCCAGCAGTTTATACAGGGAAGAGACCCAGTACTTC.

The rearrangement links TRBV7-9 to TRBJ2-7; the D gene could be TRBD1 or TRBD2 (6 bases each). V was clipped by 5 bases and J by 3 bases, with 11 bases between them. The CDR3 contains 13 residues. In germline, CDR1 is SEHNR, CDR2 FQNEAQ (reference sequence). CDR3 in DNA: TGTGCCAGCAGCGCCAAGGGGGGCTACGAGCAGTACTTC. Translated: CASSAKGGYEQYF.

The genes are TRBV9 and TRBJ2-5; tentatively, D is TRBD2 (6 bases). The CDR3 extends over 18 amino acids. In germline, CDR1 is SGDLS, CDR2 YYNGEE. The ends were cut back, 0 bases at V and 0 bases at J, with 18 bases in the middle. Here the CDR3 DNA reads TGTGCCAGCAGCGTAGGCCGAGGAGGGGACCGGTACCAAGAGACCCAGTACTTC. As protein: CASSVGRGGDRYQETQYF.

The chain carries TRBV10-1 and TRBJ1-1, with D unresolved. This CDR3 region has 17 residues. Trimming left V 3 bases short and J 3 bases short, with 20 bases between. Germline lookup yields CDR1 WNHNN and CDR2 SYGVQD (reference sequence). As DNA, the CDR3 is TGCGCCAGCAGTGATTCAAGAGGGTCGAAGCTGTACACTGAAGCTTTCTTT. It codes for CASSDSRGSKLYTEAFF.

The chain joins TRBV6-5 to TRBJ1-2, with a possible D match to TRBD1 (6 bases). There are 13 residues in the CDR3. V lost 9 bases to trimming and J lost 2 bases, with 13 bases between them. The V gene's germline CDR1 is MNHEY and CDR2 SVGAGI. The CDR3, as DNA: TGTGCCAGGGCCGAGGGACACAACTATGGCTACACCTTC. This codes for CARAEGHNYGYTF.

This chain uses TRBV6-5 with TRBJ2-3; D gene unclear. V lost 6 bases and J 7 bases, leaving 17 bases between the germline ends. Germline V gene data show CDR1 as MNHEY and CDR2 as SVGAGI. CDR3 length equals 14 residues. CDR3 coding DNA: TGTGCCAGCAGCGACCTCCCGATGGTCCATACGCAGTATTTT. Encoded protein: CASSDLPMVHTQYF.

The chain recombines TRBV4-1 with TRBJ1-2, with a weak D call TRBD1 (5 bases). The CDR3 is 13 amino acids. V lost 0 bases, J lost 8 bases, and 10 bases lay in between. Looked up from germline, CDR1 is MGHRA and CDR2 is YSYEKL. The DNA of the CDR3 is TGCGCCAGCAGCCAAGATCCAGGGCAAGGCTACACCTTC. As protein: CASSQDPGQGYTF.

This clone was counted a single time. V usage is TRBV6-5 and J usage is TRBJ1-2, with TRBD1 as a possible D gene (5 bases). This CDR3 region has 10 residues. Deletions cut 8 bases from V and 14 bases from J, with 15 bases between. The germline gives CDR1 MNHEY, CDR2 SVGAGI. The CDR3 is CASGRGGETF. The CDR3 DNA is TGTGCCAGCGGGCGGGGGGGAGAGACCTTC.

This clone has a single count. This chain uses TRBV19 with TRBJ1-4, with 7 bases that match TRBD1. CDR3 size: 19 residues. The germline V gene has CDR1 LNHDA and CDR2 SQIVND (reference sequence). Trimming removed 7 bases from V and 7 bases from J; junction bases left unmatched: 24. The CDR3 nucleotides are TGTGCCAGTATACAACAAACAGGGGCGCGTAGATCTCTTAGTGAAAAACTGTTTTTT. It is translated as CASIQQTGARRSLSEKLFF. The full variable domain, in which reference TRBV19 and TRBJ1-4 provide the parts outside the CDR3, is DGGITQSPKYLFRKEGQNVTLSCEQNLNHDAMYWYRQDPGQGLRLIYYSQIVNDFQKGDIAEGYSVSREKKESFPLTVTSAQKNPTAFYLCASIQQTGARRSLSEKLFFGSGTQLSVL.

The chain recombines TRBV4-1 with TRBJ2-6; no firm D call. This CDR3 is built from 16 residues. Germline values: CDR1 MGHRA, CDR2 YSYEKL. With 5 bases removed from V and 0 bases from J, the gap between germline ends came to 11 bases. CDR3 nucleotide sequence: TGCGCCAGCAGCTCATTTTCGAGCTCTGGGGCCAACGTCCTGACTTTC. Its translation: CASSSFSSSGANVLTF.

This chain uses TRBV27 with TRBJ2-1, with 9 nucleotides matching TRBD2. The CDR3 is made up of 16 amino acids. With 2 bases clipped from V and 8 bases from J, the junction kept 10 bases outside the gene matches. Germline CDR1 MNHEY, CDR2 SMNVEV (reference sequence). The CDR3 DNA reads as TGTGCCAGCAGTTTACTTTCGCTAGCGGGGAGATATGAGCAGTTCTTC. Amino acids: CASSLLSLAGRYEQFF.